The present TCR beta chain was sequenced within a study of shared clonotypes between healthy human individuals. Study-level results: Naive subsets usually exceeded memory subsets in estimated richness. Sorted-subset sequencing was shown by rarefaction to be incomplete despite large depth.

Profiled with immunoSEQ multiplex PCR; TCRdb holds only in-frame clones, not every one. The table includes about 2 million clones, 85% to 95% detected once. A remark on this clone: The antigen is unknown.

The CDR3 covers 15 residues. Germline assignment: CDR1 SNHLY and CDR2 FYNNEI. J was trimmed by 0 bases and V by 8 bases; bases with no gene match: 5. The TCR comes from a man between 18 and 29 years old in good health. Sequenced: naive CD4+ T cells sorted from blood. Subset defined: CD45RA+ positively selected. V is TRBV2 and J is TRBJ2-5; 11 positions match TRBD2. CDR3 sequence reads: CASGTSGNHQETQYF. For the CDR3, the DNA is TGTGCCAGCGGGACTAGCGGCAACCACCAAGAGACCCAGTACTTC.